The 8 T cell receptor beta chains below all came from one sample that was sequenced in a study of beta chain features in type 1 diabetes. Study observations and caveats: Type 1 diabetes patients showed a moderate but significant shortening of TCRB CDR3s in all four CD4+ subsets.

What was sequenced were expressed TCRB transcripts, since all of the isolated RNA had been reverse transcribed. The repertoire was sequenced with immunoSEQ multiplex PCR; TCRdb's copy has only in-frame clones and lacks some. The table includes 500,000 to 800,000 clones, about an eighth detected once. No antigens are known for them. Sequencing was done on a sample of naive CD4+ T cells from blood. These receptors were obtained from a man in his thirties or forties with type 1 diabetes.

This clone was counted only a few times. V gene TRBV9 combines with J gene TRBJ2-2; 9 bases match TRBD1. V lost 5 bases to trimming and J lost 5 bases; unmatched junction nucleotides: 4. CDR3 length equals 14 residues. CDR1 is SGDLS, CDR2 YYNGEE, per germline. CDR3 loop: CASRGQGLTGELFF. In nucleotides, the CDR3 is TGTGCCAGCAGAGGACAGGGGCTAACCGGGGAGCTGTTTTTT.

This clone was counted between two and nine times. V gene TRBV21-1 combines with J gene TRBJ2-1; the table's D call of TRBD2 was not tested on the DNA. TRBV21-1 is assigned pseudogene status. This CDR3 spans 15 amino acids. The CDR3 sequence: CASSHGAADYNEQFF. The CDR3 bases are TGTGCCAGCAGCCACGGAGCTGCCGACTACAATGAGCAGTTCTTC.

There are a few counts of this clone. The chain has TRBV28 and TRBJ1-2; D may be TRBD1 (5 bases). Germline V gives CDR1 MDHEN, CDR2 SYDVKM. CDR3 length equals 13 residues. The ends were cut back, 6 bases at V and 8 bases at J, with 16 bases in the middle. CDR3 coding DNA: TGTGCCAGCAGGCTACCAGGGCCTTGGGGCTACACCTTC. Its protein product is CASRLPGPWGYTF.

This clone was picked up a small number of times. V is TRBV18 and J is TRBJ2-5; tentatively, D is TRBD1 (5 bases). Germline CDR1 is KGHSH and CDR2 is LQKENI. V was cut by 5 bases and J by 2 bases, with 9 bases left in between. The CDR3 spans 13 residues. The CDR3 DNA follows: TGTGCCAGCTCAAATGGGGCACAAGAGACCCAGTACTTC. Translation gives CASSNGAQETQYF.

This chain connects TRBV28 to TRBJ1-5, with D possibly being TRBD1 (5 bases). This CDR3 contains 15 residues. Looked up from germline, CDR1 is MDHEN and CDR2 is SYDVKM. Trimming removed 1 base at V and 9 bases at J, with 16 bases between. The CDR3: CASSLLTAGGMPQHF. In DNA, the CDR3 is TGTGCCAGCAGTTTATTAACAGCCGGGGGGATGCCCCAGCATTTT. Variable domain in full (rest from reference TRBV28 and TRBJ1-5): DVKVTQSSRYLVKRTGEKVFLECVQDMDHENMFWYRQDPGLGLRLIYFSYDVKMKEKGDIPEGYSVSREKKERFSLILESASTNQTSMYLCASSLLTAGGMPQHFGDGTRLSIL.

The chain employs TRBV7-8 and TRBJ1-5; TRBD1 matches 7 bases. V shed 1 base and J 6 bases; nucleotides not matched to a gene: 3. CDR1 SGHVS and CDR2 FQNEAQ come from the germline V gene. This CDR3 region has 14 residues. The DNA for the CDR3 is TGTGCCAGCAGCTTAGTGGGACAGTTTCAGCCCCAGCATTTT. As protein: CASSLVGQFQPQHF.

The gene calls are TRBV11-3 and TRBJ1-1; 7 bases match TRBD1. The CDR3 runs to 14 residues. CDR1 is SGHNT, CDR2 YENEEA, per germline. Unmatched junction bases numbered 5, after V lost 5 bases and J lost 2 bases. The CDR3 here is CASSATGVNTEAFF. In DNA form, the CDR3 reads TGTGCCAGCAGCGCTACAGGGGTAAACACTGAAGCTTTCTTT.

The CDR3 region is CASSLGRAPYNEQFF. The CDR3 DNA is TGTGCCAGTAGCCTCGGGAGGGCTCCCTACAATGAGCAGTTCTTC. V usage is TRBV19 and J usage is TRBJ2-1; 8 bases match TRBD2. The CDR3 loop spans 15 amino acids. The junction had 6 bases not matched to a gene; V was cut back by 6 bases and J by 2 bases. Germline V gives CDR1 LNHDA, CDR2 SQIVND (reference sequence). Drawing the rest from reference TRBV19 and TRBJ2-1, the complete variable domain is DGGITQSPKYLFRKEGQNVTLSCEQNLNHDAMYWYRQDPGQGLRLIYYSQIVNDFQKGDIAEGYSVSREKKESFPLTVTSAQKNPTAFYLCASSLGRAPYNEQFFGPGTRLTVL.